This entry lists 3 T cell receptor beta chains sequenced from one sample in a study of blood T cell repertoires in COVID-19. TCRdb's table, derived via immunoSEQ multiplex PCR, lists solely in-frame clones and lacks some. The sample lists about 42,000 clones; around 83% were seen once. Source material: peripheral blood. The origin of the receptors is a man in his 70s with acute or convalescent COVID-19.

This clone has just a few counts. The chain couples TRBV11-2 to TRBJ1-6; 9 bases align to TRBD1. In germline, CDR1 is SGHAT, CDR2 FQNNGV. The CDR3 is made up of 14 amino acids. V was pared by 6 bases and J by 8 bases, with 5 bases of the junction left unmatched. CDR3 DNA: TGTGCCAGCAGTTCTTGGACAGGGGATTCACCCCTCCACTTT. It is translated as CASSSWTGDSPLHF.

J is TRBJ1-4 and V is TRBV6-5; D unresolved. The CDR3 is made up of 12 amino acids. Germline assignment: CDR1 MNHEY and CDR2 SVGAGI. V was clipped by 0 bases and J by 7 bases, with 3 bases between them. The CDR3 reads CASSYSGEKLFF. Here the CDR3 DNA reads TGTGCCAGCAGTTACTCCGGTGAAAAACTGTTTTTT.

As for this clone: At one end, the junction sequence differs from germline, possibly due to a read error. The genes are TRBV10-3 and TRBJ2-1; possibly TRBD1 for D (5 bases). CDR1 ENHRY and CDR2 SYGVKD come from the germline V gene. This CDR3 has 12 amino acids. The CDR3 loop is CAISEDSAGMVF. Written as DNA, the CDR3 is TGTGCCATCAGTGAAGACTCGGCAGGGATGGTCTTC.